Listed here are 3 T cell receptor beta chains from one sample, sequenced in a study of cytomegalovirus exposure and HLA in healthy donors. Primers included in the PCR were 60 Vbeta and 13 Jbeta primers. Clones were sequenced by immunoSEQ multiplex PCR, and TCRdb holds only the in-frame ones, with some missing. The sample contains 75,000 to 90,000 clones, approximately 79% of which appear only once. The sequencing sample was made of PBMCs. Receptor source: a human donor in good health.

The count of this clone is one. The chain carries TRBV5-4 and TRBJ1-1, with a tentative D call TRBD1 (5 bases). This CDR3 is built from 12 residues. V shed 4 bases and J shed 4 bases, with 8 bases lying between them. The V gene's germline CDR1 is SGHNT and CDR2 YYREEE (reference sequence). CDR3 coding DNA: TGTGCCAGCAGCCCGGGGGGCACTGAAGCTTTCTTT. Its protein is CASSPGGTEAFF. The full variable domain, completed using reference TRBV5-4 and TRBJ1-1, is ETGVTQSPTHLIKTRGQQVTLRCSSQSGHNTVSWYQQALGQGPQFIFQYYREEENGRGNFPPRFSGLQFPNYSSELNVNALELDDSALYLCASSPGGTEAFFGQGTRLTVV.

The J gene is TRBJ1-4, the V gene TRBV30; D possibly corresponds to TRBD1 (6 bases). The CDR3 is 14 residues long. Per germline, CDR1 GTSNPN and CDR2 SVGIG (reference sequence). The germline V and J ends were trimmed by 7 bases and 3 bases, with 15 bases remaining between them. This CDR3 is CALDSLSANEKLFF. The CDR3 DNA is TGTGCCTTGGACAGTTTGAGTGCTAATGAAAAACTGTTTTTT.

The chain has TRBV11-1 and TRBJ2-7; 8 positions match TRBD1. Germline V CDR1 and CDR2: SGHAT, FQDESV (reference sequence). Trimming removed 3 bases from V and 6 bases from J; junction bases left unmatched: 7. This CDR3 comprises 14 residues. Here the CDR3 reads CASSLDRVNREQYF. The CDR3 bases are TGTGCCAGCAGCTTGGACAGGGTTAATCGCGAGCAGTACTTC.